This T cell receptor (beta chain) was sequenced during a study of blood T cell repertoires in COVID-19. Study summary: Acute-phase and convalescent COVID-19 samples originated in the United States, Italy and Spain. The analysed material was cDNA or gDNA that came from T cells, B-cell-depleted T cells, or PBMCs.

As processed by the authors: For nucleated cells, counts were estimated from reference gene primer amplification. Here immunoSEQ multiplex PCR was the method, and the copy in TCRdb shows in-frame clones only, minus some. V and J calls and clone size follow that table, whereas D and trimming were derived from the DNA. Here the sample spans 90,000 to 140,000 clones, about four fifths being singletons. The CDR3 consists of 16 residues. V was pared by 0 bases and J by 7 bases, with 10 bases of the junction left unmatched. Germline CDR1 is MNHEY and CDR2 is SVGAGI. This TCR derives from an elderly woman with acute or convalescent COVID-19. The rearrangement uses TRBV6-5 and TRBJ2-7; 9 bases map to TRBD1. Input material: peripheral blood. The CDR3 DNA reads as TGTGCCAGCAGTTACTCAGCCGGGACAGGGTCTTTAGAGCAGTACTTC. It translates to CASSYSAGTGSLEQYF.